The T cell receptor (beta chain) under discussion was sequenced for a study of cytomegalovirus exposure and HLA in healthy donors. The PCR was carried out with 60 Vbeta primers and 13 Jbeta primers. In the source study's methods: It was a later analysis that counted tens of millions of unique TCR beta chains, of which 9.5 million to 14 million were shared. The table came from immunoSEQ multiplex PCR; TCRdb's copy has only in-frame clones and leaves some out. D and trimming were read from the DNA, whereas the V and J calls and clone size are those reported in that table. The sample holds more than 90,000 clones, 69% seen once. The study's findings and limits: Sequencing had likely introduced a cluster of highly shared sequence variants as an artifact. There were about 160 TCR beta chains listed as cytomegalovirus-associated.

Notes on this clone: What it recognizes is unknown.

The TCR sequence derives from a man between 50 and 59 years old in good health and CMV-seronegative. Sequencing used PBMCs.

The chain's CDR3 is CASSQGWETGKGYTF. The DNA of the CDR3 is TGCGCCAGCAGCCAAGGTTGGGAGACAGGGAAAGGCTACACCTTC. The chain couples TRBV4-3 to TRBJ1-2; 7 bases are a match to TRBD1. Germline V lookup: CDR1 LGHNA, CDR2 YSLEER. The CDR3 runs to 15 residues. V shed 1 base, J shed 8 bases, and the junction held 10 bases outside the gene matches.